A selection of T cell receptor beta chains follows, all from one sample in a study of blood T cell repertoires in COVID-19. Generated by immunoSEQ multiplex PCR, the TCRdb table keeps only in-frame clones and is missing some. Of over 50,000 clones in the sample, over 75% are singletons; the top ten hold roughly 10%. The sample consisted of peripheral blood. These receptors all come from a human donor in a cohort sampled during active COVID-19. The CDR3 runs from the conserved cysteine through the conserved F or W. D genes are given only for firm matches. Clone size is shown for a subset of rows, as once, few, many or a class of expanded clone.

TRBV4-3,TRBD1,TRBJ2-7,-,CASSQERTGRSEQYF,TGCGCCAGCAGCCAAGAAAGGACAGGACGTTCTGAGCAGTACTTC
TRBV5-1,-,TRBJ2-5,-,CASGGETQYF,TGCGCCAGCGGAGGAGAGACCCAGTACTTC
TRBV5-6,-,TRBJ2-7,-,CASSFGRTYEQYF,TGTGCCAGCAGCTTCGGTAGAACCTACGAGCAGTACTTC
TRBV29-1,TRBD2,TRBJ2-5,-,CSVAQGLAGGPSRRDF,TGCAGCGTTGCCCAAGGACTAGCGGGAGGGCCCTCCCGGAGGGACTTC
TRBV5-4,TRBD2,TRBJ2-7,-,CASSSAGNVFEQYF,TGTGCCAGCAGCTCAGCGGGGAATGTGTTCGAGCAGTACTTC
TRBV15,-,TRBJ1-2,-,CATSRDLADGGYTF,TGTGCCACCAGCAGAGACCTCGCGGATGGTGGCTACACCTTC
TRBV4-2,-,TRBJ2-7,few,CASSQGGGAYEQYF,TGTGCCAGCAGCCAAGGAGGCGGGGCCTACGAGCAGTACTTC
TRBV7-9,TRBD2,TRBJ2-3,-,CASSLQSGGAFGQYF,TGTGCCAGCAGTCTCCAAAGCGGGGGGGCTTTTGGGCAGTATTTT
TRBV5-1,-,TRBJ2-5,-,CASSLHYDGETQYF,TGCGCCAGCAGCTTACACTACGATGGGGAGACCCAGTACTTC
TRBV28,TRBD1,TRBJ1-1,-,CASSAQTGGTEAFF,TGTGCCAGCAGTGCCCAGACAGGGGGCACTGAAGCTTTCTTT
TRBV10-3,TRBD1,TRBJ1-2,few,CATTGTESFNYGYTF,TGTGCCACTACCGGGACAGAGTCATTTAACTATGGCTACACCTTC
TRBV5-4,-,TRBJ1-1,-,CASSSKGVGDTEAFF,TGTGCCAGCAGCTCCAAGGGGGTGGGGGACACTGAAGCTTTCTTT
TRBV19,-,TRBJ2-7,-,CASSIRLGSYEQYF,TGTGCCAGTAGTATCCGACTAGGCTCCTACGAGCAGTACTTC
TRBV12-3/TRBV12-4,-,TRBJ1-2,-,CASSLVPGYGYTF,TGTGCCAGCAGTTTAGTTCCGGGATACGGCTACACCTTC
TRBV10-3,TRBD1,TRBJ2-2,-,CAISDFRQGGSGELFF,TGTGCCATCAGTGATTTTAGACAGGGTGGGTCCGGGGAGCTGTTTTTT
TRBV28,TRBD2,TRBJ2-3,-,CASSFSLGTSGRVSQYF,TGTGCCAGCAGTTTTTCCCTCGGGACTAGCGGGAGGGTGTCGCAGTATTTT
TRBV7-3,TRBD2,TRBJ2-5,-,CASSRTSDHQETQYF,TGTGCCAGCAGCCGGACTAGCGACCATCAAGAGACCCAGTACTTC
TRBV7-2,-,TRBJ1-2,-,CASSSPGASNYGYTF,TGTGCCAGCAGCTCCCCAGGGGCGAGTAACTATGGCTACACCTTC
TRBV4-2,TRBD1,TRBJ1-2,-,CASSPHQGAGYTF,TGTGCCAGCAGCCCTCACCAGGGGGCTGGCTACACCTTC
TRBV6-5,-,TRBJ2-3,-,CASRASQSTDTQYF,TGTGCCAGCAGAGCGAGCCAGAGCACAGATACGCAGTATTTT
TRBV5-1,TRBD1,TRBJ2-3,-,CASSRGQGTDTQYF,TGCGCCAGCAGCCGCGGACAGGGCACAGATACGCAGTATTTT
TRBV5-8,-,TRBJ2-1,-,CASSWTSTYNEQFF,TGTGCCAGCAGCTGGACTTCCACTTACAATGAGCAGTTCTTC
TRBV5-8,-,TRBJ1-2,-,CASILGQGWYGYTF,TGTGCCAGCATCTTAGGGCAGGGTTGGTATGGCTACACCTTC
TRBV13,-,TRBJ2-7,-,CASRMTGYEQYF,TGTGCCAGCAGGATGACGGGTTACGAGCAGTACTTC
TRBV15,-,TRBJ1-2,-,CATSRKIGENYGYTF,TGTGCCACCAGCAGAAAGATCGGGGAGAACTATGGCTACACCTTC
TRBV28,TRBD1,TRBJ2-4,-,CASSSWTGGTKNIQYF,TGTGCCAGCAGTTCTTGGACAGGGGGCACCAAAAACATTCAGTACTTC
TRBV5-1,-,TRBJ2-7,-,CASSAATSSYEQYF,TGCGCCAGCAGCGCCGCGACTAGTTCCTACGAGCAGTACTTC
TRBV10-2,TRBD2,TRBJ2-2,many,CASSGLAGETTGELFF,TGCGCCAGCTCCGGACTAGCGGGAGAAACCACCGGGGAGCTGTTTTTT
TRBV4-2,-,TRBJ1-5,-,CASSQEGVSNQPQHF,TGTGCCAGCAGCCAAGAAGGGGTTAGCAATCAGCCCCAGCATTTT
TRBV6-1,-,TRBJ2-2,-,CASSELGGAGLFF,TGTGCCAGCAGTGAATTAGGTGGGGCTGGGCTGTTTTTT
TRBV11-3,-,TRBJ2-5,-,CASSIGASQETQYF,TGTGCCAGCAGCATTGGGGCCTCCCAAGAGACCCAGTACTTC
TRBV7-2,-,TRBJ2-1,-,CASSLSAGYNEQFF,TGTGCCAGCAGCTTAAGCGCGGGCTACAATGAGCAGTTCTTC
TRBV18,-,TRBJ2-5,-,CASSPSTQETQYF,TGTGCCAGCTCACCTTCGACTCAAGAGACCCAGTACTTC
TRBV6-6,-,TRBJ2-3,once,CASSRYTSTDTQYF,TGTGCCAGCAGTCGATACACGAGCACAGATACGCAGTATTTT
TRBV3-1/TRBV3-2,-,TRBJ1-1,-,CASSAPGILNTEAFF,TGTGCCAGCAGCGCGCCAGGGATATTGAACACTGAAGCTTTCTTT
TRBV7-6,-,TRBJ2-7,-,CASSLASVSYEQYF,TGTGCCAGCAGCTTAGCTAGCGTCTCCTACGAGCAGTACTTC
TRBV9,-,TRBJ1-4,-,CASSGPGLVEKLFF,TGTGCCAGCAGCGGACCAGGGTTAGTAGAAAAACTGTTTTTT
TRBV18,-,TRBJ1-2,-,CASSPPPRSTANYGYTF,TGTGCCAGCTCACCACCGCCTCGGTCCACAGCTAACTATGGCTACACCTTC